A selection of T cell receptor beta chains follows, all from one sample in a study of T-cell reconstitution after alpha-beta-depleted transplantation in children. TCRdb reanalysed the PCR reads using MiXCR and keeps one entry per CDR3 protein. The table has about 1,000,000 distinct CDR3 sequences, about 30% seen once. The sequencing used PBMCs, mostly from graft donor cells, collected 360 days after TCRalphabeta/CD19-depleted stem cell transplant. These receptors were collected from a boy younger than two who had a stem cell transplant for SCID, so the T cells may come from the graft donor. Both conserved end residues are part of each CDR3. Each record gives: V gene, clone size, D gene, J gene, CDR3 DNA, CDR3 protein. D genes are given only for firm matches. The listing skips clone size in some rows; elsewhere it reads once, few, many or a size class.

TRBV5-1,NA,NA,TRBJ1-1,TGCGCCAGCTGGCAGGTCCCCACTGAAGCTTTCTTT,CASWQVPTEAFF
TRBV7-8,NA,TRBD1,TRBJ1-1,TGTGCCAGCAGCGCAACCGGGACAGGTCTTTCTGAAGCTTTCTTT,CASSATGTGLSEAFF
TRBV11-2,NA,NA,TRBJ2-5,TGTGCCAGCAGCTTATGGGGGGGGCGAGAGACCCAGTACTTC,CASSLWGGRETQYF
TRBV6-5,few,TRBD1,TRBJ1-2,TGTGCCAGCAGTTACTCGCCCACAGGGGCGGGTGGCTACACCTTC,CASSYSPTGAGGYTF
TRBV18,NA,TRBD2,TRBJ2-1,TGTGCCAGCTCCCCCCGGGTAGCGGGGGCTTACAATGAGCAGTTCTTC,CASSPRVAGAYNEQFF
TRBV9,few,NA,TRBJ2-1,TGTGCCAGCAGCCCTCGAGAAGGCAGACCGTACGATGAGCAGTTCTTC,CASSPREGRPYDEQFF
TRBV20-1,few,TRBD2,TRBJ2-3,TGCAGTGCTAGACTTACTAGCGGGTACACAGATACGCAGTATTTT,CSARLTSGYTDTQYF
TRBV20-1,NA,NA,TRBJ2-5,TGCAGTGCTGGGAGGTGGTTCTCCCCCATAAGCGAAGAGACCCAGTACTTC,CSAGRWFSPISEETQYF
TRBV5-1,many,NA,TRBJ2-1,TGTGCCAGCAGCCTCGGGGCAGGGCCTTACAATGAGCAGTTCTTC,CASSLGAGPYNEQFF
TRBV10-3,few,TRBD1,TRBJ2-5,TGTGCCATCAGTGAGACTTCCAGGACAGGGGGCTACGAGACCCAGTACTTC,CAISETSRTGGYETQYF
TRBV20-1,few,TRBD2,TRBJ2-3,TGCAGTGCCCTTGACCTAGCGGGGGATACGCAGTATTTT,CSALDLAGDTQYF
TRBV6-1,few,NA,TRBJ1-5,TGTGCCAGCAGTGAAGGACAGTCTGGCAATCAGCCCCAGCATTTT,CASSEGQSGNQPQHF
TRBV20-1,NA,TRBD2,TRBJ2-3,TGCAGTGCTAGAGAAAGCACTAGCGGGGTAGGAGATACGCAGTATTTT,CSARESTSGVGDTQYF
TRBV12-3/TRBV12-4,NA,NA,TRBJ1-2,TGTGCCAGCAGCCTTATCCCTCCGGGGGCCTCCTATGGCTACACCTTC,CASSLIPPGASYGYTF
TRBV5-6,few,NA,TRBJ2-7,TGTGCCAGCAGCTTTTCCCCGACAGTATCCTACGAGCAGTACTTC,CASSFSPTVSYEQYF
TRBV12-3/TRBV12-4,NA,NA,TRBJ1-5,TGTGCCAGCAGTTTATCGCATATAGATTATCAGCCCCAGCATTTT,CASSLSHIDYQPQHF
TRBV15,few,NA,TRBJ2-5,TGTGCCACCAGCAGACAGGGTGGAAAGACCCAGTACTTC,CATSRQGGKTQYF
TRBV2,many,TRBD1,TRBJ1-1,TGTGCCAGCAGCGCCAGGGGACAGGCGACTGAAGCTTTCTTT,CASSARGQATEAFF
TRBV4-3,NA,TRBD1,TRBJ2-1,TGCGCCAGCAGCCACCCGACAGGGGGGGAGGGTGAGCAGTTCTTC,CASSHPTGGEGEQFF
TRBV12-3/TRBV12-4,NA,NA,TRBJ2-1,TGTGCCAGCAGTCCGACAGAATTTTCCTACAATGAGCAGTTCTTC,CASSPTEFSYNEQFF
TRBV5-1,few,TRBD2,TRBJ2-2,TGCGCCAGCAGCTTTTTACTAGCGGGGGACACCGGGGAGCTGTTTTTT,CASSFLLAGDTGELFF
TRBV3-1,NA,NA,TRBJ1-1,TGTGCCAGCAGTCCCTCGGCGCGTGGTGTCTCGGACACTGAAGCTTTCTTT,CASSPSARGVSDTEAFF
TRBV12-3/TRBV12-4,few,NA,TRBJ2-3,TGTGCCAGCAGTTTCCTGGAGGGTAATACGCAGTATTTT,CASSFLEGNTQYF
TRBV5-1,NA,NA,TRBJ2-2,TGCGCCAGCAGCTTGGCAGTCTCCGCCGGGGAGCTGTTTTTT,CASSLAVSAGELFF
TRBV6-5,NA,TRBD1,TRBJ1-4,TGTGCCAGCAGTTACCTGACAGGGGATAATGAAAAACTGTTTTTT,CASSYLTGDNEKLFF
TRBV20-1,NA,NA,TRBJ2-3,TGCAGTGCTAATGGCGACCCGGGACACGGCACAGATACGCAGTATTTT,CSANGDPGHGTDTQYF
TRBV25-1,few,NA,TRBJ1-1,TGTGCCAGCAGTGAATACGGAAACACTGAAGCTTTCTTT,CASSEYGNTEAFF
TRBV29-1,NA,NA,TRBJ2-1,TGCAGCGCAGATAAAGGTCGGAGAGAGCAGTTCTTC,CSADKGRREQFF
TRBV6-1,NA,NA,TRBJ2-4,TGTGCCAGCAGCAACAGGGTCGGCAAAAACATTCAGTACTTC,CASSNRVGKNIQYF
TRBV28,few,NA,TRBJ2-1,TGTGCCAGCAGTTTCGGGAGAGCCAATGAGCAGTTCTTC,CASSFGRANEQFF
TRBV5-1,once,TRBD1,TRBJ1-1,TGCGCCAGCAGCTTGGGTGGGACAGGAGTGAACACTGAAGTTTTCTTT,CASSLGGTGVNTEVFF
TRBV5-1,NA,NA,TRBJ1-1,TGCGCCAGCAGCTCTGGGACGGCCGTCAATGAAGCTTTCTTT,CASSSGTAVNEAFF
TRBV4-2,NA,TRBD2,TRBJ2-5,TGTGCCAGCAGCCAACAAACGCGGGGGGGCCAAGAGACCCAGTACTTC,CASSQQTRGGQETQYF
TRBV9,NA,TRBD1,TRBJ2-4,TGTGCCAGCAGCGTGACAGGGGGGAAAAACATTCAGTACTTC,CASSVTGGKNIQYF
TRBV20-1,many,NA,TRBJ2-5,TGCAGTGCTAGATCGACAAAGGGAGAGACCCAGTACTTC,CSARSTKGETQYF
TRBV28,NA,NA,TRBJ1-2,TGTGCCAGCACCCAACTACGAGGGAACTATGGCTACACCTTC,CASTQLRGNYGYTF
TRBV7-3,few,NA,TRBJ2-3,TGTGCCAGCAGCCAAAGTAGGGGAGATACGCAGTATTTT,CASSQSRGDTQYF
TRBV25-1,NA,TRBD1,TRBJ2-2,TGTGCCAGCAGTGGGACAGGGAAGGCCGGGGAGCTGTTTTTT,CASSGTGKAGELFF
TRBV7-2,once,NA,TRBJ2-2,TGTGCCAGCAGCTTAGCGCCTGGGCGCGGGGAGCTGTTTTTT,CASSLAPGRGELFF
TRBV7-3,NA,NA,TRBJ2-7,TGTGCCAGCAGCTTGTTTCAGGGCTACGAGCAGTACTTC,CASSLFQGYEQYF
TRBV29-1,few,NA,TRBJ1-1,TGCAGCGCTCCGGGACCTTTGAACACTGAAGCTTTCTTT,CSAPGPLNTEAFF
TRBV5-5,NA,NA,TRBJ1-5,TGTGCCAGCAGCACATGGGGTAATCAGCCCCAGCATTTT,CASSTWGNQPQHF
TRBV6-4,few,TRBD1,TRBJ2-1,TGTGCCAGCAGCCCCTCGGGACAGGGCTATGAGCAGTTCTTC,CASSPSGQGYEQFF